These T cell receptor beta chains were read from a single sample in a study of T cell repertoires in cytomegalovirus infection. TCRdb fed the reads into MiXCR, producing one record per CDR3 protein. The sample lists 150,000 to 200,000 distinct CDR3 sequences, roughly 20% occurring once. No antigen has been assigned to these receptors. The sequencing here drew on CD8+ T cells from cultured PBMCs, taken from culture after CMV antigen stimulation. All receptors derive from a human donor in good health (CMV status not recorded). Some clones in this sample may be carry-over from other donors' samples. Both conserved end residues are part of each CDR3. A D gene is named only where the DNA matches it firmly. A clone size is listed for some rows: how often the clone was seen (once, few, many), or a class if it is expanded.

size	V	D	J	CDR3	DNA
-	TRBV11-3	TRBD1	TRBJ2-1	CASSPRGLGYNEQFF	TGTGCCAGCAGTCCCAGGGGGCTTGGATACAATGAGCAGTTCTTC
few	TRBV3-1	-	TRBJ2-2	CASSSSSFGGELFF	TGTGCCAGCAGCTCATCATCCTTCGGGGGGGAGCTGTTTTTT
few	TRBV5-5	-	TRBJ2-2	CASSLPGNANTGELFF	TGTGCCAGCAGCTTGCCAGGCAATGCGAACACCGGGGAGCTGTTTTTT
many	TRBV6-1	TRBD2	TRBJ2-1	CASSLAGVNEQFF	TGTGCCAGCAGTTTAGCGGGGGTTAATGAGCAGTTCTTC
-	TRBV12-3/TRBV12-4	-	TRBJ1-2	CASSPGANYGYTF	TGTGCCAGCAGTCCAGGGGCTAACTATGGCTACACCTTC
-	TRBV6-2/TRBV6-3	-	TRBJ1-1	CASSYLAGRAEAFF	TGTGCCAGCAGTTATCTGGCAGGGCGCGCTGAAGCTTTCTTT
-	TRBV7-9	-	TRBJ2-6	CASRPPGTGANVLTF	TGTGCCAGCAGGCCCCCGGGAACTGGGGCCAACGTCCTGACTTTC
few	TRBV12-3/TRBV12-4	-	TRBJ2-5	CASSLLRVEETQYF	TGTGCCAGCAGTTTACTCCGAGTAGAAGAGACCCAGTACTTC
-	TRBV7-6	TRBD1	TRBJ2-5	CASSLRTGAFQETQYF	TGTGCCAGCAGTCTAAGGACAGGAGCCTTCCAAGAGACCCAGTACTTC
-	TRBV10-3	TRBD1	TRBJ2-7	CAISETTGDEQYF	TGTGCCATCAGTGAGACAACAGGGGACGAGCAGTACTTC
few	TRBV7-8	-	TRBJ2-3	CASSRERGLYGGITDTQYF	TGTGCCAGCAGTCGCGAGAGGGGGTTATACGGGGGAATCACAGATACGCAGTATTTT